The 10 T cell receptor beta chains listed next were all sequenced from one sample in a study of OX40 agonist ivuxolimab in advanced cancers. Preparation of the library involved the immunoSEQ multiplex PCR assay. Here the immuneACCESS table is served through TCRdb, limited to in-frame sequences with V and J called. Missing clones are a known gap in these copies; in checked studies unresolved V genes cover under half, and the rest lacks a known reason. This sample gives 60,000 to 70,000 clones in total; approximately 86% of them show up just once. The top ten hold roughly 0.5% of the sample. The specimen comprised CD4+ or CD8+ T cells sorted from blood, sampled in a trial of the OX40 agonist ivuxolimab. These receptors all come from an adult with an advanced solid tumor such as melanoma, head and neck, liver or kidney cancer.

The chain joins TRBV29-1 to TRBJ2-7; 8 bases match TRBD2. Germline V gene lookup returns CDR1 SQVTM and CDR2 ANQGSEA. CDR3 length equals 15 residues. V lost 2 bases and J lost 7; bases outside the gene matches: 13. The CDR3 spells CSVEISGGLLEEQYF. The CDR3 nucleotides read TGCAGCGTTGAAATTTCGGGAGGGCTGCTGGAGGAGCAGTACTTC.

Concerning this clone itself: Relative to the germline gene, one junction end is altered; a read error may explain this. V is TRBV6-5 and J is TRBJ2-3; 11 bases fit TRBD1. Germline assignment: CDR1 MNHEY and CDR2 SVGAGI. The CDR3 length is 15 residues. For the CDR3, the DNA is TGTGCCGGCAGTTACGAGGGACAGGGGGGGGATACGCAGTATTTT. Protein product: CAGSYEGQGGDTQYF.

The chain couples TRBV9 to TRBJ2-7; maybe TRBD2 (6 bases). V was clipped by 0 bases and J by 0 bases, with 10 bases between them. Looked up from germline, CDR1 is SGDLS and CDR2 is YYNGEE. This CDR3 has 15 amino acids. DNA of the CDR3: TGTGCCAGCAGCGTAGAAGGAGGGCTCTCCTACGAGCAGTACTTC. Translation: CASSVEGGLSYEQYF.

The chain carries TRBV9 and TRBJ1-6; TRBD1 matches 7 bases. The germline gives CDR1 SGDLS, CDR2 YYNGEE. This CDR3 contains 16 residues. The V gene end was trimmed by 3 bases and the J gene end by 10 bases; junction bases not matched to a gene: 13. The CDR3 DNA is TGTGCCAGCAGCGCCGGGACAGCCTGGGGGGGATCACCCCTCCACTTT. It codes for CASSAGTAWGGSPLHF. The full variable domain, in which reference TRBV9 and TRBJ1-6 provide the parts outside the CDR3, is DSGVTQTPKHLITATGQRVTLRCSPRSGDLSVYWYQQSLDQGLQFLIQYYNGEERAKGNILERFSAQQFPDLHSELNLSSLELGDSALYFCASSAGTAWGGSPLHFGNGTRLTVT.

V usage is TRBV29-1 and J usage is TRBJ2-7, with 8 bases that match TRBD2. The CDR3 consists of 13 residues. CDR1 is SQVTM, CDR2 ANQGSEA, per germline. After removal of 4 bases from V and 2 bases from J, the junction contained 4 bases not matched to a gene. As DNA, the CDR3 is TGCAGCGTTGTAGTAGCGGGGACCTACGAGCAGTACTTC. This sequence encodes CSVVVAGTYEQYF.

V gene TRBV5-1 combines with J gene TRBJ2-2, with unresolved D. V gave up 0 bases and J gave up 7 bases, with 7 bases separating them. The CDR3 sequence is 13 residues long. Germline CDR1 and CDR2: SGHRS and YFSETQ. The chain's CDR3 is CASSLEADGELFF. In DNA form, the CDR3 reads TGCGCCAGCAGCTTGGAGGCAGACGGGGAGCTGTTTTTT.

This clone was recorded once. The genes are TRBV19 and TRBJ2-1; 14 bases are shared with TRBD2. CDR3 length equals 18 residues. Germline V gene lookup returns CDR1 LNHDA and CDR2 SQIVND (reference sequence). Trimming at V came to 6 bases and at J to 6 bases, leaving 13 bases not matched to a gene. DNA of the CDR3: TGTGCCAGTAGGGGCGGGACTAGCGGGAGAACCGAAGGCAATGAGCAGTTCTTC. It yields the protein CASRGGTSGRTEGNEQFF. Full variable domain (rest looked up from reference TRBV19 and TRBJ2-1): DGGITQSPKYLFRKEGQNVTLSCEQNLNHDAMYWYRQDPGQGLRLIYYSQIVNDFQKGDIAEGYSVSREKKESFPLTVTSAQKNPTAFYLCASRGGTSGRTEGNEQFFGPGTRLTVL.

This sequence joins TRBV19 and TRBJ2-7; maybe TRBD1 (5 bases). Germline CDR1 reads LNHDA; CDR2 reads SQIVND (reference sequence). V was clipped by 8 bases and J by 0 bases, with 11 bases between them. The CDR3 loop spans 13 amino acids. CDR3 DNA sequence: TGTGCCAGTTCGGGCAGGGTCTCCTACGAGCAGTACTTC. Translated, it gives CASSGRVSYEQYF.

V is TRBV6-5 and J is TRBJ1-3; D call uncertain. V lost 2 bases and J 2 bases, leaving 13 bases between the germline ends. The V gene's germline CDR1 is MNHEY and CDR2 SVGAGI. The CDR3 length is 16 residues. The CDR3 sequence is CASSYAPGRTGNTIYF. CDR3 sequence (DNA): TGTGCCAGCAGTTACGCACCGGGTCGTACTGGAAACACCATATATTTT.

V and J are TRBV5-1 and TRBJ2-1, with D perhaps TRBD2 (5 bases). Trimming left V 5 bases short and J 0 bases short, with 9 bases between. CDR3 length: 14 amino acids. Per germline, CDR1 SGHRS and CDR2 YFSETQ. CDR3 nucleotide sequence: TGCGCCAGCAGGAGGGTTAGCTCCTACAATGAGCAGTTCTTC. It codes for CASRRVSSYNEQFF.